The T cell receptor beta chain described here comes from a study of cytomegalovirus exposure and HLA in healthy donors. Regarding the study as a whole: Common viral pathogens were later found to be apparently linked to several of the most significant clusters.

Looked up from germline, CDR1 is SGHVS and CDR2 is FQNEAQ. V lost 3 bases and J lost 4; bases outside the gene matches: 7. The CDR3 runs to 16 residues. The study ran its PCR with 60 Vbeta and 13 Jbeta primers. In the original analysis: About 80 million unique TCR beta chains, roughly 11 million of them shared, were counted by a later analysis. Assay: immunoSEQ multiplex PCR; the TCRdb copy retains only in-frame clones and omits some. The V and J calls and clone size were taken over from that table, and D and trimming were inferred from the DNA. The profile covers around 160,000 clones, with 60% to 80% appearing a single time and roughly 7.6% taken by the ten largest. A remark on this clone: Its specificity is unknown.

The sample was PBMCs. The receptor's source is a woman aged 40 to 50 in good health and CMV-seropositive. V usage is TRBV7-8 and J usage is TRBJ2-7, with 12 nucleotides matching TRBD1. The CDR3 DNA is TGTGCCAGCAGCTTGACCGGGACAGGGGGCTCTTACGAGCAGTACTTC. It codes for CASSLTGTGGSYEQYF.